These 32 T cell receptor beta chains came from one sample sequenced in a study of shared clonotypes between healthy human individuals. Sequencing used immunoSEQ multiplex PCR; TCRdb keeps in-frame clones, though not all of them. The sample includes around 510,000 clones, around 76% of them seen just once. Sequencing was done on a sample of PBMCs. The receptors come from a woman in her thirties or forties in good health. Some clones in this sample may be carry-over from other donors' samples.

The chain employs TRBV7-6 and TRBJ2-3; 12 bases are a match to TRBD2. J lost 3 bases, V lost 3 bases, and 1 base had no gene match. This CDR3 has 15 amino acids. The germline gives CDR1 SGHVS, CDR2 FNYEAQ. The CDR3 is CASSFTSGRTDTQYF. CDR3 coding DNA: TGTGCCAGCAGCTTTACTAGCGGGAGGACAGATACGCAGTATTTT.

CDR3 loop: CASSFEAGGPYNEQFF. The CDR3 DNA reads TGTGCCAGCAGTTTTGAGGCGGGAGGGCCCTACAATGAGCAGTTCTTC. V gene TRBV27 combines with J gene TRBJ2-1, with TRBD2 matching over 9 bases. Trimming cost V 3 bases and J 2 bases; bases outside gene matches: 5. This CDR3 has 16 residues. In germline, CDR1 is MNHEY, CDR2 SMNVEV (reference sequence).

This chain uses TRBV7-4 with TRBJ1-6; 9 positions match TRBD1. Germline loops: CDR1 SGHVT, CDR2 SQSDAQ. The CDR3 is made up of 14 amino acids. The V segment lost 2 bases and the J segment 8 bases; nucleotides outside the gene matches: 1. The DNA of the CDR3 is TGTGCCAGCAGCTTATGGACAGGGGATTCACCCCTCCACTTT. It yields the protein CASSLWTGDSPLHF. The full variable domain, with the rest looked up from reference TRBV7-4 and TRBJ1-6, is GAGVSQSPRYKVAKRGRDVALRCDSISGHVTLYWYRQTLGQGSEVLTYSQSDAQRDKSGRPSGRFSAERPERSVSTLKIQRTEQGDSAVYLCASSLWTGDSPLHFGNGTRLTVT.

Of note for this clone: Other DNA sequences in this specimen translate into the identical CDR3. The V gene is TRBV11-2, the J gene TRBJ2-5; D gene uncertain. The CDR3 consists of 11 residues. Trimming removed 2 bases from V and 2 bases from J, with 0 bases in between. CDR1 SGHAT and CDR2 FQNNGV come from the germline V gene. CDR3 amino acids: CASSLQETQYF. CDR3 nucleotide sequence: TGTGCCAGCAGCTTACAAGAGACCCAGTACTTC.

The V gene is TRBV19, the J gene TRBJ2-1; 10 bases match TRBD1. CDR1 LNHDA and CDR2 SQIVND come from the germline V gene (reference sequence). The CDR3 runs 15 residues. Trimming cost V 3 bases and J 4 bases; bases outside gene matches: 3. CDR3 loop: CASSITGQGYNEQFF. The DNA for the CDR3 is TGTGCCAGTAGTATTACGGGACAGGGGTACAATGAGCAGTTCTTC.

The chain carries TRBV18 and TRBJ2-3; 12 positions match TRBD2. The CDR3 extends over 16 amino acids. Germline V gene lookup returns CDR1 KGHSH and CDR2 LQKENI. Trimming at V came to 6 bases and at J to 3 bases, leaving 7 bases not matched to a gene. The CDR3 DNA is TGTGCCAGCTCTCCCATCGGACTAGCGGGGACAGATACGCAGTATTTT. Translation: CASSPIGLAGTDTQYF.

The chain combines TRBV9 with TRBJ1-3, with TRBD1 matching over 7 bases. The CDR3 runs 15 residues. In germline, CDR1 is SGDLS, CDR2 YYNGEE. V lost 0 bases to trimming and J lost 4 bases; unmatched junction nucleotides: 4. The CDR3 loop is CASSVGTGVGNTIYF. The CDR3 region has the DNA TGTGCCAGCAGCGTAGGGACAGGAGTGGGAAACACCATATATTTT.

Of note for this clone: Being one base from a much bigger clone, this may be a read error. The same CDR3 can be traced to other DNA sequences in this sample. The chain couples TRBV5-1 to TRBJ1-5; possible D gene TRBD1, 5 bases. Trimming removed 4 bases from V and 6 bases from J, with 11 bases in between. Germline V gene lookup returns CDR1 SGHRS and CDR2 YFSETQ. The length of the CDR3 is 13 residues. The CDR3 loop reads CASSRDGGQPQHF. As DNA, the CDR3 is TGCGCCAGCAGCCGTGACGGGGGTCAGCCCCAGCATTTT.

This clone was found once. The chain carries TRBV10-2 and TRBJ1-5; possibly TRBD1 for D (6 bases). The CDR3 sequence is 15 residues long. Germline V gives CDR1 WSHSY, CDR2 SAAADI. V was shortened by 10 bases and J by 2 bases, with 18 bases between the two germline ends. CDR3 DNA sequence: TGCGCCACCGTAGACACCCACAGGGGCAATCAGCCCCAGCATTTT. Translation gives CATVDTHRGNQPQHF.

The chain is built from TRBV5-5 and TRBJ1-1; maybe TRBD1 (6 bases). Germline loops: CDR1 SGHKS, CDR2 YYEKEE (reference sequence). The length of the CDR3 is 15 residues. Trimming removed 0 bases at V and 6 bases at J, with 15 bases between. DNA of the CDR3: TGTGCCAGCAGCTTGGGGGGCCTGGGGGCCGCTGAAGCTTTCTTT. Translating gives CASSLGGLGAAEAFF.

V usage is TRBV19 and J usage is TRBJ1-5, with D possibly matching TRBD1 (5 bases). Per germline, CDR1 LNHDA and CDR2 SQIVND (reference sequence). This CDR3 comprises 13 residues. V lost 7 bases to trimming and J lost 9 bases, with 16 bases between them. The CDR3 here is CASTGRNSPPQHF. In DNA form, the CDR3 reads TGTGCCAGTACGGGACGGAACAGTCCGCCCCAGCATTTT.

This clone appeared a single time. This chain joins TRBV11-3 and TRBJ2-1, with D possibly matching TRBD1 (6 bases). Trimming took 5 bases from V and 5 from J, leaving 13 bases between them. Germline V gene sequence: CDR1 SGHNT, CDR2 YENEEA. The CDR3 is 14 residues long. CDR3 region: CASSRSDSHNEQFF. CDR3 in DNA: TGTGCCAGCAGCCGCTCGGACAGCCACAATGAGCAGTTCTTC.

The CDR3 sequence: CASSKGDRGRRDTQYF. CDR3 in DNA: TGTGCCAGCAGCAAGGGGGACAGGGGGCGTAGAGATACGCAGTATTTT. The rearrangement links TRBV11-2 to TRBJ2-3, with 12 bases aligning to TRBD1. J gave up 5 bases and V 5 bases, and 8 bases lay outside the gene matches. CDR3 length: 16 residues. From germline, CDR1 is SGHAT and CDR2 FQNNGV.

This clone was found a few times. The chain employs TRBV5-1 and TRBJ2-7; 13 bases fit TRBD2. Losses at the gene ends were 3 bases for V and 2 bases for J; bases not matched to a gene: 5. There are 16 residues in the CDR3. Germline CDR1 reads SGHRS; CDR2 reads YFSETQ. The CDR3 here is CASSWTSGRKAYEQYF. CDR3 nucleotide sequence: TGCGCCAGCAGCTGGACTAGCGGGAGAAAGGCCTACGAGCAGTACTTC.

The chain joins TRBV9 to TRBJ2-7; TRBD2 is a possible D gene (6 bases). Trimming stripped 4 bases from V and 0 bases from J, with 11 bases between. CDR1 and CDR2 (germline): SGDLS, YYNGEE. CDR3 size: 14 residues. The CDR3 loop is CASSPGTSSYEQYF. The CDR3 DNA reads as TGTGCCAGCAGCCCAGGGACTTCCTCCTACGAGCAGTACTTC.

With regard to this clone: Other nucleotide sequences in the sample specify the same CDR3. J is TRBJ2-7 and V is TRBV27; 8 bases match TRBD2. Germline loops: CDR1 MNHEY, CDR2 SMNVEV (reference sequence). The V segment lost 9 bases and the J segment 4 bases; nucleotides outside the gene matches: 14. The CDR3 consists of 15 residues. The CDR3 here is CASSPNRGGRYEQYF. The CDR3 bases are TGTGCCAGTAGCCCTAATCGGGGGGGGAGGTACGAGCAGTACTTC.

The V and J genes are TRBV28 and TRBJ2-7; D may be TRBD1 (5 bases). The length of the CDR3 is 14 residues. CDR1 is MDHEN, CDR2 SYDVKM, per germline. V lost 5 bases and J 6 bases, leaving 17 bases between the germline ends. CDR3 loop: CASSPSTAMAEQYF. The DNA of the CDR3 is TGTGCCAGCAGTCCATCGACAGCCATGGCCGAGCAGTACTTC.

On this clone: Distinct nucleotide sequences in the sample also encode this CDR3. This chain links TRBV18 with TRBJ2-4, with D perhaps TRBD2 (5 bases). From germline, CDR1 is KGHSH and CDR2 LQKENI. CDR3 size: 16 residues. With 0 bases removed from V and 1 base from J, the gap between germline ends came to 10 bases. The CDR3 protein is CASSPPRVGAKNIQYF. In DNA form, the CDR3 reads TGTGCCAGCTCACCACCGAGGGTAGGGGCCAAAAACATTCAGTACTTC.

In DNA form, the CDR3 reads TGTGCCAGCAGCCAAATATATGGGACAGGGGGTAACGAGCAGTACTTC. As protein: CASSQIYGTGGNEQYF. The chain is built from TRBV4-2 and TRBJ2-7, with TRBD1 identical over 11 bases. CDR1 and CDR2 from the germline V gene are LGHNA and YNFKEQ. This CDR3 comprises 16 residues. The V segment lost 2 bases and the J segment 5 bases; nucleotides outside the gene matches: 8.

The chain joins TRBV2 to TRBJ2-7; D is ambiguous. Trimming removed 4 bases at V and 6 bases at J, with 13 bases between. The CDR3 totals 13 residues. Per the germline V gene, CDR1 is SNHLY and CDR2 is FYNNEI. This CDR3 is CASSALVSGEQYF. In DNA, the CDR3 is TGTGCCAGCAGTGCGCTAGTCTCGGGCGAGCAGTACTTC.

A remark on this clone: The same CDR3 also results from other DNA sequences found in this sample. In DNA form, the CDR3 reads TGCGCCAGCAGCTTGGCTCCGCAAGAGACCCAGTACTTC. Protein product: CASSLAPQETQYF. V and J are TRBV5-1 and TRBJ2-5, with no clear D. Germline V gives CDR1 SGHRS, CDR2 YFSETQ. Trimming shortened V by 0 bases and J by 2 bases, and 5 bases separated the two germline ends. This CDR3 contains 13 residues.

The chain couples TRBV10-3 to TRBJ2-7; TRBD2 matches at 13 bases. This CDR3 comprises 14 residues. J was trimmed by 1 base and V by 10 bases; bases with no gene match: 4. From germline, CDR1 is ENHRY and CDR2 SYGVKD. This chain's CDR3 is CATTSGRGSYEQYF. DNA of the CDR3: TGTGCCACCACTAGCGGGAGGGGATCCTACGAGCAGTACTTC.

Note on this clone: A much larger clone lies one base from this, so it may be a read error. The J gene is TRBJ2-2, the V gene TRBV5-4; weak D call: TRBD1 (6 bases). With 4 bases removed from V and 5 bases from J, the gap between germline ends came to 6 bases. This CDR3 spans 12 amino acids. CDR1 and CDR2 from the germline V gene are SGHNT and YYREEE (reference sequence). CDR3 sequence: CASSQGTGELFF. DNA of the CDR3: TGTGCCAGCAGCCAGGGGACCGGGGAGCTGTTTTTT.

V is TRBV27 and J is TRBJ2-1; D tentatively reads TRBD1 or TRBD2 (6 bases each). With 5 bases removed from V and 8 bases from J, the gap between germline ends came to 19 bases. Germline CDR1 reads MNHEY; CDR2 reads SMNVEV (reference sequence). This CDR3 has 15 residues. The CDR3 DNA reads TGTGCCAGCAGTCGAACATCGGGGGCCCCGTATGAGCAGTTCTTC. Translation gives CASSRTSGAPYEQFF.

The CDR3 DNA follows: TGTGCCTGGAGTGGGTTAGCGGGAGGGGAGACCCAGTACTTC. It yields the protein CAWSGLAGGETQYF. The chain has TRBV30 and TRBJ2-5; 11 bases map to TRBD2. V lost 1 base to trimming and J lost 5 bases; unmatched junction nucleotides: 3. The CDR3 totals 14 residues. Germline CDR1 and CDR2: GTSNPN and SVGIG (reference sequence).

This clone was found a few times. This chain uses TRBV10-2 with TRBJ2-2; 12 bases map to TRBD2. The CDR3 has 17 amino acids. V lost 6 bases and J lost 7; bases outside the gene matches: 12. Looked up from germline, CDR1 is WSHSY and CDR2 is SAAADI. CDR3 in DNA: TGCGCCAGCAGGGACCTAGCGGGAGGGGAAACTAACGGGGAGCTGTTTTTT. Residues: CASRDLAGGETNGELFF.

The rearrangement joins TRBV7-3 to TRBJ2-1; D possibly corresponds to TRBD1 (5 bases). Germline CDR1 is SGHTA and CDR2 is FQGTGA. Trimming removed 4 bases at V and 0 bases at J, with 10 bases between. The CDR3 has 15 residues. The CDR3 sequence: CASSYGRDSYNEQFF. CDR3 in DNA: TGTGCCAGCAGCTACGGCAGGGACTCCTACAATGAGCAGTTCTTC.

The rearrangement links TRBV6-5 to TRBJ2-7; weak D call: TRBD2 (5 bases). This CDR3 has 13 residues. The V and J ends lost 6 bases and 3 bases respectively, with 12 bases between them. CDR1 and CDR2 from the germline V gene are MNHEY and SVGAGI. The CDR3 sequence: CASSRGGIYEQYF. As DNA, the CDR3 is TGTGCCAGCAGCCGCGGAGGCATCTACGAGCAGTACTTC.

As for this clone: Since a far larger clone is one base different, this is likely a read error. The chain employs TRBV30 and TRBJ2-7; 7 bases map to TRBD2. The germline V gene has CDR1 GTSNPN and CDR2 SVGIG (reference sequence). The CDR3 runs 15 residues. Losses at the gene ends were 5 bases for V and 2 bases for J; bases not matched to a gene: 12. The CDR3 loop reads CAWGGQAGVAYEQYF. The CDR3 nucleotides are TGTGCCTGGGGTGGTCAGGCGGGAGTTGCCTACGAGCAGTACTTC.

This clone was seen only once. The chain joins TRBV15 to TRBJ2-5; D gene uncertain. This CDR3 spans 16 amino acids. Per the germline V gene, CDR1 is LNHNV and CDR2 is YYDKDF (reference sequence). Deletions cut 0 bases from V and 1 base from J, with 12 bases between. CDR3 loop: CATSREYTGSQETQYF. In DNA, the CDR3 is TGTGCCACCAGCAGAGAATATACGGGCAGCCAAGAGACCCAGTACTTC.

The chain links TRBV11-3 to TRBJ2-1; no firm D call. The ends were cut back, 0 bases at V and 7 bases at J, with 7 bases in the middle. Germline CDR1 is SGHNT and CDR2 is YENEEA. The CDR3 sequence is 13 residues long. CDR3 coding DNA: TGTGCCAGCAGCTTAGACGTCTGGAATGAGCAGTTCTTC. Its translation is CASSLDVWNEQFF.

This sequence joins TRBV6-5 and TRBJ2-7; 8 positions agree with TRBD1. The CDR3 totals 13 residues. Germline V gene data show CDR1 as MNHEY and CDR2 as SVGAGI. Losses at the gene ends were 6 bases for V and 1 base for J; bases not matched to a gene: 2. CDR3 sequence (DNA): TGTGCCAGCAGAAGACAGGGGTCCTACGAGCAGTACTTC. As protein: CASRRQGSYEQYF.